These 31 T cell receptor beta chains originate from one sample sequenced in a study of human T cells and chemical hapten exposure. The time point here: healthy volunteer bleed at 2 weeks. Unfractionated whole blood served as the source for total RNA extraction. TCRdb fed the RACE reads into MiXCR, producing one record per CDR3 protein. The sample has 100,000 to 150,000 distinct CDR3 sequences; roughly 9.5% are singletons. Sequenced sample: whole blood. The receptors derive from a male donor in good health. Some clones in this sample may be carry-over from other donors' samples.

A remark on this clonotype: This may be a read error, as it is one base from a much larger clone. V is TRBV7-9 and J is TRBJ2-7; TRBD1 matches at 8 bases. The germline V gene has CDR1 SEHNR and CDR2 FQNEAQ (reference sequence). The CDR3 covers 14 residues. The CDR3 protein is CVSSLDREVHEQYF. The DNA of the CDR3 is TGTGTCAGCAGCTTGGACAGGGAAGTTCACGAGCAGTACTTC. The full variable domain, with the rest looked up from reference TRBV7-9 and TRBJ2-7, is DTGVSQNPRHKITKRGQNVTFRCDPISEHNRLYWYRQTLGQGPEFLTYFQNEAQLEKSRLLSDRFSAERPKGSFSTLEIQRTEQGDSAMYLCVSSLDREVHEQYFGPGTRLTVT.

This clonotype has just a few counts. The chain recombines TRBV14 with TRBJ1-4; 7 nucleotides match TRBD1. The germline CDR1 and CDR2 sequences are SGHDN and FVKESK. The CDR3 has 16 residues. J was trimmed by 6 bases and V by 2 bases; bases with no gene match: 9. The CDR3: CASSQHEQGFYEKLFF. The CDR3 DNA follows: TGTGCCAGCAGCCAACATGAACAGGGGTTTTATGAAAAACTGTTTTTT.

This clonotype was recorded at least ten times. The chain employs TRBV6-6 and TRBJ2-5; D might be TRBD1 (5 bases). The CDR3 is made up of 15 amino acids. Germline V gene data show CDR1 as MNHNY and CDR2 as SVGAGI (reference sequence). Trimming shortened V by 2 bases and J by 1 base, and 11 bases separated the two germline ends. The CDR3 loop is CASSYGQGPQETQYF. In nucleotides, the CDR3 is TGTGCCAGCAGTTACGGGCAGGGCCCCCAAGAGACCCAGTACTTC.

The CDR3 nucleotides read TGTGCCAGTAGTCTCGGACAGCAAGCCACAGATACGCAGTATTTT. This codes for CASSLGQQATDTQYF. This sequence joins TRBV19 and TRBJ2-3; D perhaps matches TRBD1 (6 bases). The CDR3 loop spans 15 amino acids. Germline CDR1 and CDR2: LNHDA and SQIVND (reference sequence). V lost 5 bases and J lost 2, with 14 bases in between. The whole variable domain, filled in from reference TRBV19 and TRBJ2-3, reads DGGITQSPKYLFRKEGQNVTLSCEQNLNHDAMYWYRQDPGQGLRLIYYSQIVNDFQKGDIAEGYSVSREKKESFPLTVTSAQKNPTAFYLCASSLGQQATDTQYFGPGTRLTVL.

This clonotype was counted a few times. This chain uses TRBV11-2 with TRBJ2-1, with a weak D call TRBD2 (6 bases). CDR3 length equals 13 residues. The germline V gene has CDR1 SGHAT and CDR2 FQNNGV. V was trimmed by 3 bases and J by 10 bases, leaving 13 bases between them. This CDR3 is CASSLPQSGEQFF. DNA of the CDR3: TGTGCCAGCAGCTTGCCCCAAAGCGGGGAGCAGTTCTTC.

In this sample, this clonotype turned up a few times. The rearrangement uses TRBV6-2 or TRBV6-3 and TRBJ2-3; a possible D gene is TRBD2 (6 bases). CDR1 is MNHEY and CDR2 is SVGEGT in the germline V gene. V was shortened by 2 bases and J by 0 bases, with 18 bases between the two germline ends. This CDR3 has 18 amino acids. CDR3: CASSYPWGDTYSTDTQYF. The DNA for the CDR3 is TGTGCCAGCAGTTACCCCTGGGGGGATACATACAGCACAGATACGCAGTATTTT.

The chain is built from TRBV20-1 and TRBJ1-4; 8 bases are a match to TRBD1. Germline CDR1 DFQATT, CDR2 SNEGSKA (reference sequence). V shed 8 bases and J 8 bases; nucleotides not matched to a gene: 10. The CDR3 totals 13 residues. The CDR3 protein is CSTPDRGQEKLFF. CDR3 sequence (DNA): TGCAGTACACCAGACAGGGGACAGGAAAAACTGTTTTTT.

This chain connects TRBV6-5 to TRBJ2-2; 11 nucleotides agree with TRBD1. The CDR3 spans 14 residues. Germline assignment: CDR1 MNHEY and CDR2 SVGAGI. V lost 2 bases, J lost 7 bases, and 0 bases stayed unmatched. CDR3 amino acids: CASSYGTGGGELFF. The CDR3 DNA follows: TGTGCCAGCAGTTACGGGACAGGGGGCGGGGAGCTGTTTTTT.

V gene TRBV7-9 combines with J gene TRBJ1-1; no reliable D call. Germline CDR1 is SEHNR and CDR2 is FQNEAQ (reference sequence). The length of the CDR3 is 12 residues. V lost 6 bases to trimming and J lost 6 bases, with 11 bases between them. The CDR3 DNA reads TGTGCCAGCAGGACTGGGAGGGCTGAAGCTTTCTTT. The encoded protein is CASRTGRAEAFF.

This clonotype turned up a few times. The chain joins TRBV20-1 to TRBJ2-6, with unresolved D. With 3 bases removed from V and 0 bases from J, the gap between germline ends came to 9 bases. The CDR3 runs 15 residues. CDR1 DFQATT and CDR2 SNEGSKA come from the germline V gene (reference sequence). This chain's CDR3 is CSARVTDSGANVLTF. CDR3 nucleotide sequence: TGCAGTGCTAGGGTGACGGACTCTGGGGCCAACGTCCTGACTTTC.

This clonotype was recorded a few times. The genes are TRBV5-1 and TRBJ2-1, with 14 bases identical to TRBD2. V gave up 6 bases and J gave up 5 bases; unmatched junction bases: 16. Germline lookup yields CDR1 SGHRS and CDR2 YFSETQ. This CDR3 has 19 amino acids. In DNA, the CDR3 is TGCGCCAGCACCCTTGGGGTCAGGGGACTAGCGGGAGACCACAATGAGCAGTTCTTC. Translating it yields CASTLGVRGLAGDHNEQFF.

This clonotype showed up many times. The chain joins TRBV6-6 to TRBJ2-6; D could derive from TRBD1 or TRBD2 (5 bases each). CDR1 and CDR2 from the germline V gene are MNHNY and SVGAGI (reference sequence). This CDR3 has 15 amino acids. V gave up 2 bases and J gave up 4 bases, with 9 bases separating them. CDR3 protein: CASSYEGSGANVLTF. Written as DNA, the CDR3 is TGTGCCAGCAGTTACGAGGGGTCGGGGGCCAACGTCCTGACTTTC.

The V call is TRBV11-2, the J call TRBJ2-1; 10 nucleotides line up with TRBD2. CDR1 and CDR2 (germline): SGHAT, FQNNGV. CDR3 length: 16 amino acids. Losses at the gene ends were 2 bases for V and 8 bases for J; bases not matched to a gene: 9. The DNA for the CDR3 is TGTGCCAGCAGCTTAATAAGCGGGAGGGTTCGGGATGAGCAGTTCTTC. Encoded protein: CASSLISGRVRDEQFF. Based on the CDR3 plus reference TRBV11-2 and TRBJ2-1, the full variable domain is EAGVAQSPRYKIIEKRQSVAFWCNPISGHATLYWYQQILGQGPKLLIQFQNNGVVDDSQLPKDRFSAERLKGVDSTLKIQPAKLEDSAVYLCASSLISGRVRDEQFFGPGTRLTVL.

This clonotype has just a few counts. J is TRBJ2-1 and V is TRBV27, with TRBD1 identical over 8 bases. With 4 bases clipped from V and 1 base from J, the junction kept 9 bases outside the gene matches. The CDR3 covers 17 residues. CDR1 is MNHEY, CDR2 SMNVEV, per germline (reference sequence). The CDR3 bases are TGTGCCAGCAGTTCCTCAGGGGGCGTACTTTCCTACAATGAGCAGTTCTTC. Protein product: CASSSSGGVLSYNEQFF.

In this sample, this clonotype turned up many times. The rearrangement links TRBV7-2 to TRBJ2-3; D remains unclear. The ends were cut back, 1 base at V and 1 base at J, with 3 bases in the middle. Germline V gene data show CDR1 as SGHTA and CDR2 as FQGNSA. The CDR3 consists of 13 residues. The CDR3 sequence: CASSLGGTDTQYF. The CDR3 DNA reads TGTGCCAGCAGCTTAGGGGGCACAGATACGCAGTATTTT.

The table lists this clonotype with a few counts. This chain uses TRBV20-1 with TRBJ2-1, with TRBD2 identical over 7 bases. The CDR3 length is 15 residues. Germline assignment: CDR1 DFQATT and CDR2 SNEGSKA (reference sequence). With 0 bases clipped from V and 2 bases from J, the junction kept 4 bases outside the gene matches. CDR3 sequence reads: CSARDLAATYNEQFF. The CDR3 DNA is TGCAGTGCTAGAGATCTAGCGGCAACCTACAATGAGCAGTTCTTC.

This clonotype was counted a few times. The rearrangement links TRBV6-6 to TRBJ2-7, with TRBD2 identical over 8 bases. With V trimmed by 2 bases and J by 5 bases, 5 bases remained unmatched. Germline V CDR1 and CDR2: MNHNY, SVGAGI (reference sequence). This CDR3 has 14 amino acids. CDR3 sequence (DNA): TGTGCCAGCAGTTACAGGCGGGAGGTCCACGAGCAGTACTTC. This codes for CASSYRREVHEQYF.

This clonotype was counted between two and nine times. The CDR3 loop reads CASGRGSGELFF. The CDR3 coding sequence is TGTGCCAGTGGAAGGGGGTCCGGGGAGCTGTTTTTT. V and J are TRBV7-6 and TRBJ2-2, with D perhaps matching TRBD1 (6 bases). Germline CDR1 SGHVS, CDR2 FNYEAQ. The length of the CDR3 is 12 residues. The ends were cut back, 9 bases at V and 6 bases at J, with 11 bases in the middle.

This clonotype was counted a few times. The chain combines TRBV29-1 with TRBJ1-5; unclear D gene. Trimming took off 3 bases at V and 5 bases at J, with 11 bases between the two ends. CDR1 and CDR2 from the germline V gene are SQVTM and ANQGSEA. The CDR3 spans 13 residues. The CDR3 bases are TGCAGCGTTGAGGTCAGCGCTGATCAGCCCCAGCATTTT. Translated: CSVEVSADQPQHF.

The gene calls are TRBV15 and TRBJ2-3; the D gene could be TRBD1 or TRBD2 (6 bases each). The CDR3 extends over 18 amino acids. Germline V gene sequence: CDR1 LNHNV, CDR2 YYDKDF (reference sequence). Deletions cut 0 bases from V and 4 bases from J, with 20 bases between. CDR3 sequence reads: CATSRERGMSGDPDTQYF. The CDR3 DNA is TGTGCCACCAGCAGAGAGAGGGGGATGTCGGGGGACCCAGATACGCAGTATTTT.

This clonotype occurred many times. This sequence joins TRBV10-3 and TRBJ2-3, with a tentative D call TRBD1 (6 bases). Germline CDR1 ENHRY, CDR2 SYGVKD. The length of the CDR3 is 14 residues. Trimming pared 3 bases from V and 2 bases from J, leaving 9 bases between. The CDR3: CAISDGQNTDTQYF. CDR3 nucleotide sequence: TGTGCCATCAGTGACGGACAGAACACAGATACGCAGTATTTT.

This clonotype was counted at least ten times. The chain carries TRBV6-5 and TRBJ1-1, with 9 bases identical to TRBD1. This CDR3 is 18 amino acids long. Germline V gene lookup returns CDR1 MNHEY and CDR2 SVGAGI. Losses at the gene ends were 5 bases for V and 1 base for J; bases not matched to a gene: 14. The CDR3 here is CASSPHGTGPNSNTEAFF. The DNA for the CDR3 is TGTGCCAGCAGTCCCCATGGGACAGGGCCCAACTCGAACACTGAAGCTTTCTTT.

This rearrangement joins TRBV4-2 to TRBJ2-1; D gene unclear. Trimming shortened V by 0 bases and J by 5 bases, and 8 bases separated the two germline ends. The CDR3 length is 14 residues. The germline V gene has CDR1 LGHNA and CDR2 YNFKEQ. DNA of the CDR3: TGTGCCAGCAGCCAAGATCGCACGAACAATGAGCAGTTCTTC. This codes for CASSQDRTNNEQFF.

This clonotype was seen a few times. CDR3 protein: CASSNATGGANQPQHF. CDR3 DNA: TGTGCCAGCAGCAACGCAACAGGGGGCGCTAATCAGCCCCAGCATTTT. The chain recombines TRBV7-9 with TRBJ1-5; 9 bases agree with TRBD1. Germline V gene data show CDR1 as SEHNR and CDR2 as FQNEAQ (reference sequence). The CDR3 has 16 residues. After removal of 5 bases from V and 4 bases from J, the junction contained 9 bases not matched to a gene. The full variable domain, completed using reference TRBV7-9 and TRBJ1-5, is DTGVSQNPRHKITKRGQNVTFRCDPISEHNRLYWYRQTLGQGPEFLTYFQNEAQLEKSRLLSDRFSAERPKGSFSTLEIQRTEQGDSAMYLCASSNATGGANQPQHFGDGTRLSIL.

This clonotype has more than one count but fewer than ten. V is TRBV5-4 and J is TRBJ2-1; the match to TRBD2 covers 15 bases. The CDR3 is 18 amino acids. V dropped 0 bases and J dropped 7; count of bases not matched to a gene: 8. Germline V lookup: CDR1 SGHNT, CDR2 YYREEE (reference sequence). CDR3: CASSLGPGTSGGLNEQFF. CDR3 nucleotide sequence: TGTGCCAGCAGCTTGGGGCCTGGGACTAGCGGGGGGTTAAATGAGCAGTTCTTC.

This clonotype was counted a few times. This chain joins TRBV2 and TRBJ1-1; the D is unclear. The CDR3 sequence is 13 residues long. Trimming took 11 bases from V and 3 from J, leaving 16 bases between them. Germline CDR1 and CDR2: SNHLY and FYNNEI. CDR3: CAGRVDPHTEAFF. Written as DNA, the CDR3 is TGTGCCGGACGAGTCGATCCGCACACTGAAGCTTTCTTT.

This clonotype was observed a few times. This chain joins TRBV9 and TRBJ1-1; D is unresolved. Germline CDR1 and CDR2: SGDLS and YYNGEE. The CDR3 length is 14 residues. Trimming took off 0 bases at V and 1 base at J, with 7 bases between the two ends. The CDR3 DNA sequence: TGTGCCAGCAGCGTAGCTCTGGGGAACACTGAAGCTTTCTTT. This sequence encodes CASSVALGNTEAFF.

This clonotype has only a few counts. The V call is TRBV20-1, the J call TRBJ1-4; D not resolved. CDR1 DFQATT and CDR2 SNEGSKA come from the germline V gene (reference sequence). Between the trimmed V and J ends, which lost 7 bases and 7 bases, there was a span of 10 bases. The CDR3 length is 11 residues. The CDR3 here is CSGGRSEKLFF. In DNA form, the CDR3 reads TGCAGTGGGGGAAGATCTGAAAAACTGTTTTTT.

The table lists this clonotype with many counts. This chain joins TRBV28 and TRBJ2-1, with D possibly being TRBD1 (5 bases). The CDR3 covers 13 residues. The V gene's germline CDR1 is MDHEN and CDR2 SYDVKM. V dropped 10 bases and J dropped 3 bases, with 13 bases sitting between them. The DNA of the CDR3 is TGTGCCACCCAAGCCAGGGTCTACAATGAGCAGTTCTTC. Translation: CATQARVYNEQFF.

This clonotype was seen a handful of times. V is TRBV12-3 or TRBV12-4 and J is TRBJ2-1; TRBD1 might be the D (8 bases). Trimming took 5 bases from V and 8 from J, leaving 19 bases between them. The CDR3 runs 15 residues. CDR3 sequence (DNA): TGTGCCAGCAGTCGACGGCTACAGGGGGGGGATGAGCAGTTCTTC. Its protein product is CASSRRLQGGDEQFF.

This clonotype appeared many times. V is TRBV3-1 and J is TRBJ2-1; TRBD2 is a possible D gene (5 bases). Trimming took 2 bases from V and 9 from J, leaving 11 bases between them. CDR3 length: 13 residues. Germline loops: CDR1 LGHDT, CDR2 YNNKEL (reference sequence). The CDR3: CASSQNRGREQFF. The CDR3 DNA reads TGTGCCAGCAGCCAAAACCGGGGTCGTGAGCAGTTCTTC.